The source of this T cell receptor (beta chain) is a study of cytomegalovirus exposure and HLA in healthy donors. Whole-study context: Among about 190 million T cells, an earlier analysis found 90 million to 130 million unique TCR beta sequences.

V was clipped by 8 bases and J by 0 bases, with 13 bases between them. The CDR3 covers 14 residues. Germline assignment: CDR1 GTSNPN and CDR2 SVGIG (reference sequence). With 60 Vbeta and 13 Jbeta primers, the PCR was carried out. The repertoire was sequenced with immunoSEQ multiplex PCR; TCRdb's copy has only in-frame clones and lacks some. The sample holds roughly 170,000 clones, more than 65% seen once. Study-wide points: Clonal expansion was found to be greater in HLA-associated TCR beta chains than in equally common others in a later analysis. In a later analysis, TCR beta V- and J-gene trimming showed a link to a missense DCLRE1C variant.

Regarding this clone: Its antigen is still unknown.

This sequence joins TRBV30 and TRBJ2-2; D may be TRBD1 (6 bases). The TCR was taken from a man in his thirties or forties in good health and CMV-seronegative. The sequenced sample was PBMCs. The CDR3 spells CARPQGSNTGELFF. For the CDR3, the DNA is TGTGCCCGACCACAGGGATCGAACACCGGGGAGCTGTTTTTT.